This T cell receptor (beta chain) is from a study of blood T cell repertoires in COVID-19. In the study overall: Acute and convalescent COVID-19 specimens originated in the United States, Italy and Spain.

The germline V gene has CDR1 SGHDT and CDR2 YYEEEE. The CDR3 totals 15 residues. The V gene end was trimmed by 4 bases and the J gene end by 0 bases; junction bases not matched to a gene: 5. As originally analysed: Estimated nucleated cell counts came from reference gene primer amplification. Assay used: immunoSEQ multiplex PCR; TCRdb lists only in-frame clones, some missing. The V and J calls and clone size come from that table; D and trimming were worked out from the DNA. Of more than 120,000 clones in the sample, approximately 90% are singletons; the top ten hold around 1.5%. This clonotype originated in a human donor in a cohort sampled during active COVID-19. V is TRBV5-6 and J is TRBJ2-3; 7 bases are shared with TRBD2. Sequencing used peripheral blood. CDR3 residues: CASSRLAQSTDTQYF. The CDR3 coding sequence is TGTGCCAGCAGCCGACTAGCCCAGAGCACAGATACGCAGTATTTT.